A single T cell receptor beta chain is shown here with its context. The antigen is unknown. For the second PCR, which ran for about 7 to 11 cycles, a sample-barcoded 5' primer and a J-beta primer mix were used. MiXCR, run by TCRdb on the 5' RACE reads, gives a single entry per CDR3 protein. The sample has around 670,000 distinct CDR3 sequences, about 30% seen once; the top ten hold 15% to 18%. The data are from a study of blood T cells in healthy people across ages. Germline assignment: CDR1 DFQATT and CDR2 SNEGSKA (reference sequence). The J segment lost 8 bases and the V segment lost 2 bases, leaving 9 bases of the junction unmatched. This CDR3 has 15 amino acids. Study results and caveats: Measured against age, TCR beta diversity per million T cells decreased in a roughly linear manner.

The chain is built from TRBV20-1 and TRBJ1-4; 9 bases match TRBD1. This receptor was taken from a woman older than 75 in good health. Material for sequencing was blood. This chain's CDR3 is CSARLAGTGREKLFF. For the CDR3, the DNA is TGCAGTGCTAGACTAGCCGGGACAGGGAGGGAAAAACTGTTTTTT.